The next 9 T cell receptor beta chains were all read from a single sample in a study of CD8 T cells in ankylosing spondylitis. TCRdb reprocessed the 5' RACE reads via MiXCR and lists one record per CDR3 protein. Of fewer than 350,000 distinct CDR3 sequences detected, 11% appear once; the ten largest clones hold more than 7%. Sequenced: blood, either unsorted or a sorted T cell fraction (not recorded which). These receptors originate from a female donor with ankylosing spondylitis or in good health (not recorded which).

This rearrangement joins TRBV10-3 to TRBJ2-2; tentatively, D is TRBD2 (7 bases). CDR1 is ENHRY, CDR2 SYGVKD, per germline. V lost 10 bases and J 3 bases, leaving 15 bases between the germline ends. CDR3 size: 14 residues. The CDR3 sequence is CATTTGRDTGELFF. The CDR3 DNA reads TGTGCCACGACTACAGGGAGGGACACCGGGGAGCTGTTTTTT.

In regard to this clonotype: This may be a read error, as it is one base from a much larger clone. This chain connects TRBV10-3 to TRBJ2-7; no firm D call. There are 12 residues in the CDR3. CDR1 is ENHRY and CDR2 is SYGVKD in the germline V gene. CDR3 loop: CAISEQTYEQSF. For the CDR3, the DNA is TGTGCCATCAGTGAACAAACCTACGAGCAGTCCTTC.

This clonotype was counted at least ten times. The chain combines TRBV20-1 with TRBJ1-5; D unresolved. V dropped 1 base and J dropped 3 bases, with 10 bases sitting between them. Looked up from germline, CDR1 is DFQATT and CDR2 is SNEGSKA (reference sequence). This CDR3 has 14 residues. CDR3 in amino acids: CSARGPFPNQPQHF. The CDR3 coding sequence is TGCAGTGCTAGAGGGCCCTTTCCCAATCAGCCCCAGCATTTT.

The genes are TRBV7-8 and TRBJ2-1, with 7 bases fitting TRBD2. Germline CDR1 is SGHVS and CDR2 is FQNEAQ. Trimming took 4 bases from V and 5 from J; bases not matched to a gene: 8. This CDR3 has 15 residues. The CDR3 protein is CASSYSASGHNEQFF. The CDR3 nucleotides read TGTGCCAGCAGCTATTCGGCTAGCGGACACAATGAGCAGTTCTTC.

The rearrangement links TRBV5-1 to TRBJ2-1; 14 bases agree with TRBD2. V gave up 3 bases and J gave up 8 bases; unmatched junction bases: 4. The CDR3 runs 15 residues. Per germline, CDR1 SGHRS and CDR2 YFSETQ. The CDR3 DNA reads as TGCGCCAGCAGCTCCGGGACTAGCGGGAGATATGAGCAGTTCTTC. This translates into CASSSGTSGRYEQFF.

The rearrangement links TRBV11-2 to TRBJ2-1; a weak D match, TRBD1 (6 bases). Trimming took off 5 bases at V and 3 bases at J, with 17 bases between the two ends. The length of the CDR3 is 16 residues. Per the germline V gene, CDR1 is SGHAT and CDR2 is FQNNGV. Written as DNA, the CDR3 is TGTGCCAGCAGCCCGAGACAGGTCCAGGTCTACAATGAGCAGTTCTTC. Translating gives CASSPRQVQVYNEQFF.

J is TRBJ2-7 and V is TRBV28; 9 bases agree with TRBD1. CDR3 length: 14 residues. Germline lookup yields CDR1 MDHEN and CDR2 SYDVKM. V was clipped by 8 bases and J by 1 base; unmatched bases: 6. The CDR3 DNA is TGTGCCAGCGGGGGGACAGGGAGTTCCTACGAGCAGTACTTC. This translates into CASGGTGSSYEQYF.

This clonotype has a count of ten or more. This chain uses TRBV10-3 with TRBJ1-1, with 8 positions matching TRBD1. J lost 4 bases, V lost 9 bases, and 7 bases had no gene match. The germline V gene encodes CDR1 ENHRY and CDR2 SYGVKD. The CDR3 contains 13 residues. For the CDR3, the DNA is TGTGCCATACTACCGACAGGGGCCACTGAAGCTTTCTTT. This translates into CAILPTGATEAFF.

This clonotype was counted only a few times. The genes are TRBV20-1 and TRBJ1-2; 9 nucleotides match TRBD1. Germline trimming cut 5 bases from V and 7 bases from J; bases unmatched to any gene: 17. This CDR3 is built from 16 residues. Germline-derived CDR1 and CDR2 are DFQATT and SNEGSKA (reference sequence). Here the CDR3 DNA reads TGCAGTGCTTATGGGCCTAAGGGACAGGGAGTTGCTGGCTACACCTTC. This codes for CSAYGPKGQGVAGYTF.